This T cell receptor beta chain was sequenced for a study of T-cell reconstitution after alpha-beta-depleted transplantation in children. A library of TCRbeta sequences, prepared with unique molecular identifiers, was generated. TCRdb ran MiXCR on the PCR reads and lists one entry per CDR3 protein. The sample has about 590,000 distinct CDR3 sequences, 10% to 15% seen once; the top ten hold 2% to 2.5%. The CDR3 contains 15 residues. The germline V gene has CDR1 SGHDT and CDR2 YYEEEE. Between the trimmed V and J ends, which lost 0 bases and 5 bases, there was a span of 15 bases. Details on this clonotype: Its cognate antigen is unknown.

General study results and limits: Several hundred expanded graft clones reportedly were the source of alpha-beta T cells about two months after transplant.

The sequence was obtained from a male patient younger than 18 who had a stem cell transplant for acute myeloid leukemia, so the T cells may come from the graft donor. Material: PBMCs, mostly from graft donor cells, obtained 360 days after TCRalphabeta/CD19-depleted stem cell transplant. The chain uses TRBV5-6 and TRBJ2-7; no clear D gene. CDR3 nucleotide sequence: TGTGCCAGCAGCTTGGGGGAAGTTGTTGGGCACGAGCAGTACTTC. It codes for CASSLGEVVGHEQYF.